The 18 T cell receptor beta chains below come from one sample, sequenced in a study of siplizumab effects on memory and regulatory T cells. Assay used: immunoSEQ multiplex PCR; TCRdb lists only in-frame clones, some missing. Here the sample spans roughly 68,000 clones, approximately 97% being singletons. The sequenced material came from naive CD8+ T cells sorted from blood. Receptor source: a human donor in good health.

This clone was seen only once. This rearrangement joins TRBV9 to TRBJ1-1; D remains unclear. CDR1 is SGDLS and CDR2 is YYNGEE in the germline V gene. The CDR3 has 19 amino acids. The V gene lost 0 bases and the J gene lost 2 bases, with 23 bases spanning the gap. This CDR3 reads CASSVAHVPTGSQNTEAFF. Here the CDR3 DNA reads TGTGCCAGCAGCGTAGCACACGTCCCCACGGGCAGCCAAAACACTGAAGCTTTCTTT.

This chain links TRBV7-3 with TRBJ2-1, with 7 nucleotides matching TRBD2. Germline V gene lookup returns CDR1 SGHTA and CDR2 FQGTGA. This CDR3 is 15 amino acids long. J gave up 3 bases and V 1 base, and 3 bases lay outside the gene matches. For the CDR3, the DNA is TGTGCCAGCAGCTTAAACGGGGGGTTCTACAATGAGCAGTTCTTC. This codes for CASSLNGGFYNEQFF.

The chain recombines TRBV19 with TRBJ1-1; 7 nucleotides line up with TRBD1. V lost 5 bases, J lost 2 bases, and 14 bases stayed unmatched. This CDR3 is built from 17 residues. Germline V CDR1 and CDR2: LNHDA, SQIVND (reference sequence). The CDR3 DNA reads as TGTGCCAGTAGTGCCCTAACGGGGACAGTGTATAACACTGAAGCTTTCTTT. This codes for CASSALTGTVYNTEAFF.

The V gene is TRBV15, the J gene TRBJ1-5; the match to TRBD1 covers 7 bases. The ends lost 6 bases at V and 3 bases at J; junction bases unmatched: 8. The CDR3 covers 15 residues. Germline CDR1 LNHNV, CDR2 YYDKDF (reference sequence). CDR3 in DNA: TGTGCCACCAGTTCAGGGGGAGCGAACAATCAGCCCCAGCATTTT. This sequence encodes CATSSGGANNQPQHF. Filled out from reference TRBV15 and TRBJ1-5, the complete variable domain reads DAMVIQNPRYQVTQFGKPVTLSCSQTLNHNVMYWYQQKSSQAPKLLFHYYDKDFNNEADTPDNFQSRRPNTSFCFLDIRSPGLGDTAMYLCATSSGGANNQPQHFGDGTRLSIL.

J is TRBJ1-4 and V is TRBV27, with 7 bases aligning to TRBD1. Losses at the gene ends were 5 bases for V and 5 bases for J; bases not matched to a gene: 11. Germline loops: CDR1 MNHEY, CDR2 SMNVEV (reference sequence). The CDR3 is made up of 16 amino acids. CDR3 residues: CASSQTAQGFNEKLFF. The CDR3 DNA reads TGTGCCAGCAGTCAAACAGCACAGGGGTTCAATGAAAAACTGTTTTTT.

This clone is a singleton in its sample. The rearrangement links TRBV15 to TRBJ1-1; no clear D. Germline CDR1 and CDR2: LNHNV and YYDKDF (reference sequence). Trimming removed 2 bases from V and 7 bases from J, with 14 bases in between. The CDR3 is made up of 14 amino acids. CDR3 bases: TGTGCCACCAGCAGAATAACCCGGACCGTTGAAGCTTTCTTT. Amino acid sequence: CATSRITRTVEAFF.

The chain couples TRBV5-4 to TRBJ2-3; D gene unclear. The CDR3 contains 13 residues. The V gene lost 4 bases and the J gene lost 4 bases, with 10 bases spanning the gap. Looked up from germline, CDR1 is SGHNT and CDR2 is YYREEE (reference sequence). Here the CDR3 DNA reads TGTGCCAGCAGCCAAGACCGACCAGATACGCAGTATTTT. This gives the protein CASSQDRPDTQYF. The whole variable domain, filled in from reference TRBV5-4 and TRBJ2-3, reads ETGVTQSPTHLIKTRGQQVTLRCSSQSGHNTVSWYQQALGQGPQFIFQYYREEENGRGNFPPRFSGLQFPNYSSELNVNALELDDSALYLCASSQDRPDTQYFGPGTRLTVL.

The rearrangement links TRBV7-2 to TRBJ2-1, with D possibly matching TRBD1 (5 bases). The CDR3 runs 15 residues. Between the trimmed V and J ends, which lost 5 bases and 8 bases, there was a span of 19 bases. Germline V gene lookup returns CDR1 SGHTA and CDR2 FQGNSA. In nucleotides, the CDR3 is TGTGCCAGCAGCCCAAACCTAGGTAGGGGCGATGAGCAGTTCTTC. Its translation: CASSPNLGRGDEQFF.

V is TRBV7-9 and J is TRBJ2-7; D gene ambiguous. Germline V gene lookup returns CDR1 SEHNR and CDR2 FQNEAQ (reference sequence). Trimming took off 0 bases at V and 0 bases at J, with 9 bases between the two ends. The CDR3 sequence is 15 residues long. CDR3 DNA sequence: TGTGCCAGCAGCTTAGCTCTCCTGGACTCCTACGAGCAGTACTTC. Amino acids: CASSLALLDSYEQYF.

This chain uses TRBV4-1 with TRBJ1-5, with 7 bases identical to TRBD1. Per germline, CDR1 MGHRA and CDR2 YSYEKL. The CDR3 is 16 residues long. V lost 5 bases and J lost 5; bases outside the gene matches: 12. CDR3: CASSYRYGQVDQPQHF. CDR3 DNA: TGCGCCAGCAGCTATCGGTACGGACAGGTTGATCAGCCCCAGCATTTT.

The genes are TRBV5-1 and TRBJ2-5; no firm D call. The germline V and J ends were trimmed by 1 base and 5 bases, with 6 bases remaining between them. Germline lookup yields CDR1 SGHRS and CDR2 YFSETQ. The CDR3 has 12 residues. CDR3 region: CASSLLGETQYF. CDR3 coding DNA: TGCGCCAGCAGCTTGTTGGGGGAGACCCAGTACTTC. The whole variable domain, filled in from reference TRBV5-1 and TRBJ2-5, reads KAGVTQTPRYLIKTRGQQVTLSCSPISGHRSVSWYQQTPGQGLQFLFEYFSETQRNKGNFPGRFSGRQFSNSRSEMNVSTLELGDSALYLCASSLLGETQYFGPGTRLLVL.

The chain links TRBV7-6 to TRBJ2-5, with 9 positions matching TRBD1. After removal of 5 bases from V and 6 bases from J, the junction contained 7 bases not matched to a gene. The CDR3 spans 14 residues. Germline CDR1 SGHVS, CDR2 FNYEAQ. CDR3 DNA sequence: TGTGCCAGCAGCCCCCGGGACAGGGAAAAGACCCAGTACTTC. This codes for CASSPRDREKTQYF.

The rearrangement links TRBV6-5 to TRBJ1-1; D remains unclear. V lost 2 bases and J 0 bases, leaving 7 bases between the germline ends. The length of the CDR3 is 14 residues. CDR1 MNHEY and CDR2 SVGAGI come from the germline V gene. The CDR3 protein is CASSYTRLNTEAFF. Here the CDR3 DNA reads TGTGCCAGCAGTTACACCCGATTGAACACTGAAGCTTTCTTT.

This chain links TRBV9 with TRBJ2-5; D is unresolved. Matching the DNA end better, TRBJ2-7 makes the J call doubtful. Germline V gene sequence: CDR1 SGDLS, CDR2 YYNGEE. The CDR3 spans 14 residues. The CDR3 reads CASSVGADSYEQYF. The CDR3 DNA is TGTGCCAGCAGCGTAGGGGCAGACTCCTACGAGCAGTACTTC.

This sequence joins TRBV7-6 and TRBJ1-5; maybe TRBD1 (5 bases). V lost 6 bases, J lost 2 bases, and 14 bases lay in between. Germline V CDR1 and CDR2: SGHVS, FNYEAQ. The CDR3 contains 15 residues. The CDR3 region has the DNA TGTGCCAGCAGTAACACCCGGGACGGCAATCAGCCCCAGCATTTT. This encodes CASSNTRDGNQPQHF.

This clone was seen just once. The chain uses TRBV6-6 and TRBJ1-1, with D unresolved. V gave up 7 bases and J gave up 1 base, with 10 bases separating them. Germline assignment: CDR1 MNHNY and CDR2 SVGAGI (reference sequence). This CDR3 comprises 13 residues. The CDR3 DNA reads TGTGCCAGCAACGTAGGACCGAACACTGAAGCTTTCTTT. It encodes CASNVGPNTEAFF.

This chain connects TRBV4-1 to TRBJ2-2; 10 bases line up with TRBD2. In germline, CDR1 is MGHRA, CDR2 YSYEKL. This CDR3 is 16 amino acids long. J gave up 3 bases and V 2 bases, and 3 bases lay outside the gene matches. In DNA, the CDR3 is TGCGCCAGCAGCCAAACTAGCGGGGCGTACACCGGGGAGCTGTTTTTT. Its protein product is CASSQTSGAYTGELFF.

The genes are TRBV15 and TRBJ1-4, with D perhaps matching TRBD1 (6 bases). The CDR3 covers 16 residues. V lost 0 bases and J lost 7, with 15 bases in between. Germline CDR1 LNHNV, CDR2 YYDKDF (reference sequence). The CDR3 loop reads CATSRDMARGGEKLFF. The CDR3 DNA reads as TGTGCCACCAGCAGAGATATGGCCAGGGGAGGTGAAAAACTGTTTTTT.